Presented here are 3 T cell receptor beta chains from one specimen sequenced in a study of identical twins. One entry per CDR3 protein results from TCRdb running MiXCR on the 5' RACE reads. The sample records about 250,000 distinct CDR3 sequences, about 8.3% being singletons. These same records also appear under a second study, on yellow fever vaccine responses in identical twins.

The specimen was CD8+ T cells sorted from blood. All receptors come from a woman aged 18-30 years in good health.

There are many counts of this clonotype. This rearrangement joins TRBV28 to TRBJ2-6; 7 nucleotides agree with TRBD1. CDR1 is MDHEN and CDR2 is SYDVKM in the germline V gene. With V trimmed by 7 bases and J by 1 base, 13 bases remained unmatched. The CDR3 has 18 amino acids. CDR3: CASIMGDSPPSGANVLTF. The CDR3 DNA reads as TGTGCCAGCATCATGGGGGACAGTCCTCCTTCTGGGGCCAACGTCCTGACTTTC. The variable domain in full, with the rest retrieved from reference TRBV28 and TRBJ2-6, is DVKVTQSSRYLVKRTGEKVFLECVQDMDHENMFWYRQDPGLGLRLIYFSYDVKMKEKGDIPEGYSVSREKKERFSLILESASTNQTSMYLCASIMGDSPPSGANVLTFGAGSRLTVL.

The chain is built from TRBV3-1 and TRBJ2-1, with D perhaps given as TRBD1 or TRBD2 (5 bases each). This CDR3 spans 14 amino acids. Germline V gene lookup returns CDR1 LGHDT and CDR2 YNNKEL (reference sequence). Trimming left V 2 bases short and J 7 bases short, with 12 bases between. The CDR3 here is CASSQRDGKNEQFF. The CDR3 DNA follows: TGTGCCAGCAGCCAACGGGACGGGAAAAATGAGCAGTTCTTC.

This clonotype has more than one count but fewer than ten. The CDR3 coding sequence is TGTGCCAGCAGCGCGTATTTAGGGGCAGGGGGCGACTATGGCTACACCTTC. Its translation is CASSAYLGAGGDYGYTF. The chain combines TRBV9 with TRBJ1-2; TRBD1 aligns across 8 bases. The germline CDR1 and CDR2 sequences are SGDLS and YYNGEE. CDR3 size: 17 residues. Trimming removed 3 bases from V and 3 bases from J; junction bases left unmatched: 13.